A selection of T cell receptor beta chains follows, all from one sample in a study of siplizumab effects on memory and regulatory T cells. Profiling relied on immunoSEQ multiplex PCR, and the TCRdb table lists in-frame clones only, not all of them. The profile shows around 100,000 clones, 91% of them singletons. The sample taken for sequencing was CD4+ T cells sorted from blood. Every receptor here comes from a human donor in good health. Both conserved end residues are part of each CDR3. A D gene is named only where the DNA matches it firmly. Size is stated for part of the rows, as once, few or many counts, or as a class when the clone is expanded.

DNA,CDR3,V,D,size,J
TGTGCCAGCAGCTTAGCCTGGGCAGAGGTTCGGGGCACTGAAGCTTTCTTT,CASSLAWAEVRGTEAFF,TRBV7-9,.,.,TRBJ1-1
TGTGCCAGCAGCCAAGAACAAGGGACCGGGGAGCTGTTTTTT,CASSQEQGTGELFF,TRBV4-2,.,.,TRBJ2-2
TGTGCCAGCAGCTTAGATGGGTATCGGGAGCTGTTTTTT,CASSLDGYRELFF,TRBV7-9,.,.,TRBJ2-2
TGTGCCAGCCGCAGGACAGGAGGGGCAGATACGCAGTATTTT,CASRRTGGADTQYF,TRBV6-5,.,.,TRBJ2-3
TGTGCCAGCAGTCCACCTCCGGGCAGGGGAGGCTATGGCTACACCTTC,CASSPPPGRGGYGYTF,TRBV27,.,.,TRBJ1-2
TGTGCCTGGAGTGTAGAGGCGTCTGCTGGCTACACCTTC,CAWSVEASAGYTF,TRBV30,.,.,TRBJ1-2
TGTGCCAGCACAGGACAGGCCCTGCAGTACTTC,CASTGQALQYF,TRBV2,TRBD1,.,TRBJ2-7
TGTGCCAGCAGTTCTACAGGGGGAAACACCGGGGAGCTGTTTTTT,CASSSTGGNTGELFF,TRBV6-5,TRBD1,.,TRBJ2-2
TGTGCCAGCAGTATCAGTCTTGGGGAGCTGTTTTTT,CASSISLGELFF,TRBV28,.,few,TRBJ2-2
TGTGCCCTTTACCCCGGGACCGTCTACAATGAGCAGTTCTTC,CALYPGTVYNEQFF,TRBV28,.,.,TRBJ2-1
TGCGCCAGCAGCCAAGTCTTGGAGGGTCGGAGCGAGCAGTACTTC,CASSQVLEGRSEQYF,TRBV4-3,.,.,TRBJ2-7
TGTGCCAGCAGCAGCTCGGGGGGGCGCGGAAACACCATATATTTT,CASSSSGGRGNTIYF,TRBV6-1,.,once,TRBJ1-3
TGTGCCAGCAGCGTGTTATCGGGCACCACAGATACGCAGTATTTT,CASSVLSGTTDTQYF,TRBV9,.,.,TRBJ2-3
TGTGCCAGCAGCCGAAGTCGTTGGGACAATGAGCAGTTCTTC,CASSRSRWDNEQFF,TRBV11-2,.,.,TRBJ2-1
TGTGCCAGCAGCCTTAGGACAGGCTGGGAGACCCAGTACTTC,CASSLRTGWETQYF,TRBV14,TRBD1,.,TRBJ2-5
TGTGCCAGCAGCATACCCTCGACAGGGCAAAATTCACCCCTCCACTTT,CASSIPSTGQNSPLHF,TRBV5-4,TRBD1,.,TRBJ1-6
TGTGCCAGCAGTGACCTCTCAGGGGTTAGAGCTGAAGCTTTCTTT,CASSDLSGVRAEAFF,TRBV25-1,.,.,TRBJ1-1
TGTGCCAGCAGCATACTATCCCAAGAGACCCAGTACTTC,CASSILSQETQYF,TRBV7-2,.,.,TRBJ2-5
TGTGCCAGCAGTGTGGGGGTCAATCAGCCCCAGCATTTT,CASSVGVNQPQHF,TRBV6-4,.,.,TRBJ1-5
TGTGCCAGCAGTCAGAGGGACAGACGATCACCCCTCCACTTT,CASSQRDRRSPLHF,TRBV6-5,TRBD1,once,TRBJ1-6
TGTGCCAGCAGCGGACAGGGTAGCGGGGAGCTGTTTTTT,CASSGQGSGELFF,TRBV6-5,TRBD1,.,TRBJ2-2
TGTGCCAGCGCTCGGAAACCGACAGGCACTGAAGCTTTCTTT,CASARKPTGTEAFF,TRBV27,.,.,TRBJ1-1
TGTGCCAGCAGTGAGCGGCTTCTCCGGGGCACAGATACGCAGTATTTT,CASSERLLRGTDTQYF,TRBV6-1,.,.,TRBJ2-3
TGCGCCAGCAGCCCGGACTCTCGGCCGAACACTGAAGCTTTCTTT,CASSPDSRPNTEAFF,TRBV5-1,.,.,TRBJ1-1
TGTGCCAGTAGTATAGGGACAGAACTCTATGGCTACACCTTC,CASSIGTELYGYTF,TRBV19,.,.,TRBJ1-2
TGCGCCAGCAGCTTGGGGGCAGGAAGTCAGCCCCAGCATTTT,CASSLGAGSQPQHF,TRBV5-1,.,few,TRBJ1-5
TGTGCCAGCAGCCCGGTTCAGGGTGCGGGTGAAAAACTGTTTTTT,CASSPVQGAGEKLFF,TRBV7-9,.,once,TRBJ1-4
TGCGCCAGCAGCTTGGAGGGGGGTTGGACTGAAGCTTTCTTT,CASSLEGGWTEAFF,TRBV5-1,.,.,TRBJ1-1
TGTGCCAGCAGTTACGCCGTGAGGGGGGACACTGAAGCTTTCTTT,CASSYAVRGDTEAFF,TRBV6-5,.,once,TRBJ1-1
TGTGCCAGCAGTTCCACAGGGGTTAATTCACCCCTCCACTTT,CASSSTGVNSPLHF,TRBV28,TRBD1,.,TRBJ1-6
TGTGCCAGCAGTTTAACCCCGGGGCTAGCGGTGACCGGGGAGCTGTTTTTT,CASSLTPGLAVTGELFF,TRBV27,TRBD2,.,TRBJ2-2
TGTGCCAGCAGCTTGGAGGAACGGGGGGCCCAAGAGACCCAGTACTTC,CASSLEERGAQETQYF,TRBV5-5,.,.,TRBJ2-5
TGTGCCAGCAGCCCCCCTTACGGAACAGGGGTCACCGGGGAGCTGTTTTTT,CASSPPYGTGVTGELFF,TRBV7-3,TRBD1,.,TRBJ2-2